The text below deals with one T cell receptor (beta chain). This clonotype was recorded many times. Its antigen target is currently unknown. The input lacks base qualities; no much larger clone sits a single base away. This entry belongs to a study of T cells in Graves' hyperthyroidism and ophthalmopathy (dated by TCRdb to about 2019). Regarding the study in general: Peripheral blood was sampled at the time of initial diagnosis, prior to any treatment. A discovery cohort of roughly 96 patients, about 40 with Graves' ophthalmopathy and 55 to 65 with stable Graves' hyperthyroidism, was used to find distinguishing TCR V-J signatures. An independent validation cohort of under 20 hyperthyroidism patients and 17 patients who later progressed to ophthalmopathy tested prospective prediction of ophthalmopathy. The approximately 90 discovery patients were divided at random into training and test sets in a 7:3 ratio. The study also compared thyroid tissue and blood T-cell repertoires from more than five Graves' hyperthyroidism patients. Following sampling, methimazole starting at 30 mg daily was given to hyperthyroidism patients, and high-dose intravenous methylprednisolone was given to ophthalmopathy patients. The paper describes TCR Vbeta CDR3 sequencing of about 140 peripheral blood samples, made up of 43 ophthalmopathy patients, around 78 hyperthyroidism patients and about 17 progressor patients. Broad study findings and their caveats: Most expanded thyroid clonotypes (frequency above 0.001) were also found in blood, which suggests that blood repertoires may mirror thyroid immune responses. In cross-validation, a model built on a 13 V-J signature told ophthalmopathy apart from stable hyperthyroidism with over 85% sensitivity and about 81% specificity, and in testing the same model reached 80%/75%. During validation, the model predicted progression to ophthalmopathy a median of around six months ahead of onset, with almost 71% sensitivity and almost 75% specificity. No statistical method was used to set the sample size in advance, and investigators knew the group allocation.

Hyperthyroidism patients were newly diagnosed, with disease duration under 2 months, and aged 18 to 65 years. The study excluded patients with uncontrolled infections, other autoimmune diseases, pregnancy or lactation. Diagnoses were based on clinical symptoms, serum thyroxine and TRAb, thyroid ultrasound and orbital computed tomography. Blood from progressor patients was drawn when they were first diagnosed with hyperthyroidism, before any ophthalmopathy symptoms appeared. Ficoll-Paque density gradient centrifugation was used to isolate PBMCs from about 9.4 ml of fresh peripheral blood. Progressor patients were defined as those initially diagnosed with Graves' hyperthyroidism in whom ophthalmopathy developed during follow-up. Total RNA was extracted with Trizol reagent, and quality was checked on an Agilent 2100 Bioanalyzer. Trimming leaves V shorter by 6 bases and J shorter by 7 bases, with the junction holding 7 bases beyond the gene matches. The germline V gene sets CDR1 to MNHNS and CDR2 to SASEGT. Counted from cysteine to phenylalanine, this CDR3 has 14 amino acids. Just CDR3 DNA is preserved here, 42 bases in frame from base 1.

The TCR beta CDR3 regions were amplified from RNA transcripts. The first round of RT-PCR for the TCR CDR3 was performed with the HTBI primer set and the Qiagen OneStep RT-PCR kit. Libraries were constructed in a second round of multiplex PCR, after which size selection and purification were carried out. The libraries were sequenced on an Illumina HiSeq2000 using paired-end 100 bp reads. The authors' analysis ran thus. Raw data were processed with SOAPnuke, discarding reads with adapters, uncalled bases, mean Phred below 15, or no exact constant-primer or identifier match. COPE v1.2.5 was used to merge high-quality paired reads, and clonotypes were defined as unique nucleotide sequences. MiTCR v1.1 was used to align the clonotypes against IMGT TRBV, TRBD and TRBJ reference segments. The analysis was restricted to V-J combinations with a frequency above 0.0001, which together covered just over 98% of the repertoires. The TCS score was defined as the ratio of F50 (clonal expansion) to E x V (chaos), calculated using BLOSUM62-based TCRdist between CDR3 peptides within each V-J. Welch's t-statistics and random forest reduced 500 to 650 V-J features to 10 to 15, which were used in a naive Bayes classifier (R e1071). The public sequencing data were trimmed at Q25 with fastp and processed into clonotypes with MiXCR by TCRdb, which kept only in-frame beta chains. All rows with the same CDR3 protein become a single entry with the most common DNA and genes. What appears here as the V and J calls and clone size reflects TCRdb's work, not the paper's. For this sample there are about 180,000 distinct CDR3 sequences; roughly 9.4% appear just once. Roughly a fifth of the sample goes to the ten largest clones.

The source material was blood. The chain was built from TRBV6-1 and TRBJ1-5; TRBD1 fits 9 bases in the junction. The receptor was derived from a woman under 30 with Graves' hyperthyroidism that later progressed to Graves' ophthalmopathy. The sequenced DNA: TGTGCCAGCAGAAACAGGGGGCTGGGACAGCCCCAGCATTTT. The translation is CASRNRGLGQPQHF.